A selection of T cell receptor beta chains follows, all from one sample in a study of post-analysis software for immune sequencing data. TCRdb reprocessed the PCR reads via MiXCR and lists one record per CDR3 protein. The sample yields hundreds of thousands of distinct CDR3 sequences, approximately 60% seen once. Sequences were obtained from blood. All receptors come from a girl under 10 years old with multiple sclerosis. CDR3s include the opening cysteine and the closing phenylalanine or tryptophan. A D gene is named only where the DNA matches it firmly. Size tells how often a clone was seen (once, few, many) or the class of an expanded clone, and some rows leave it out.

V gene	D gene	clone size	J gene	CDR3 DNA	CDR3 protein
TRBV29-1	TRBD2	once	TRBJ2-1	TGCAGCGTTGAAGGGACTAGGGAGAATGAGCAGTTCTTC	CSVEGTRENEQFF
TRBV5-4	TRBD2	few	TRBJ2-7	TGTGCCAGCAGCTTGCTAGCGGGAGGTGGCGACGAGCAGTACTTC	CASSLLAGGGDEQYF
TRBV6-4	TRBD2	NA	TRBJ2-3	TGTGCCAGCAGTGACGAGGGCGGGGGGTCAGATACGCAGTATTTT	CASSDEGGGSDTQYF
TRBV20-1	TRBD2	few	TRBJ2-1	TGCAGTGCTAGGTCGGTAGCGGGGTGGGTTTACGAGCAGTTCTTC	CSARSVAGWVYEQFF
TRBV7-2	TRBD1	NA	TRBJ1-5	TGTGCCAGCAGCTTAGCGCGAATGACAGGGGGACAGCCCCAGCATTTT	CASSLARMTGGQPQHF
TRBV25-1	TRBD1	few	TRBJ2-7	TGTGCCAGCAGCAGGGGGAACTACGAGCAGTACTTC	CASSRGNYEQYF
TRBV4-1	TRBD2	once	TRBJ2-1	TGCGCCAGCGTACAAGGGGAGGGACTAGAGATCCATGAGCAGTTCTTC	CASVQGEGLEIHEQFF
TRBV12-3/TRBV12-4	NA	NA	TRBJ1-2	TGTGCCAGCAGTTTAGAGTCCGGGGCGATCTATGGCTACACCTTC	CASSLESGAIYGYTF
TRBV12-3/TRBV12-4	TRBD2	few	TRBJ2-3	TGTGCCAGCTCCGAGACTAGCTTGCCAGATACGCAGTATTTT	CASSETSLPDTQYF
TRBV7-9	TRBD2	once	TRBJ2-7	TGTGCCTGCGGGACTAGCGGGAGCTACGAGCAGTACTTC	CACGTSGSYEQYF
TRBV5-4	TRBD2	NA	TRBJ2-4	TGTGCCAGCAGCTTGTCTAGCGGCGGGGAAAACATTCAGTACTTC	CASSLSSGGENIQYF
TRBV20-1	NA	NA	TRBJ2-7	TGCAGTGCTAGCACCATGGGCAACGAGCAGTACTTC	CSASTMGNEQYF
TRBV20-1	TRBD2	NA	TRBJ2-5	TGCAGTGCTAGGACTAGCGGGAGTTTAGAGACCCAGTACTTC	CSARTSGSLETQYF
TRBV29-1	TRBD2	NA	TRBJ2-5	TGCAGCGTTGGGCGATTAGCGGGGGGGCATGAGACCCAGTACTTC	CSVGRLAGGHETQYF
TRBV12-3/TRBV12-4	NA	few	TRBJ1-5	TGTGCCAGCAGTCCCCCCCAGGCCGGGCATTTT	CASSPPQAGHF
TRBV6-6	NA	NA	TRBJ2-3	TGTGCCAGCAGAGCCGCAGCTACAGATACGCAGTATTTT	CASRAAATDTQYF
TRBV5-1	NA	NA	TRBJ2-7	TGCGCCAGCAGCTGGACGGTGGCGGGCGAGCAGTACTTC	CASSWTVAGEQYF
TRBV7-2	TRBD1	NA	TRBJ1-3	TGTGCCAGCAGCTCCGACAGGGGCTCTGGAAACACCATATATTTT	CASSSDRGSGNTIYF
TRBV5-1	TRBD1	once	TRBJ1-4	TGCGCCAGCAGCCCTGGGACAGGGGGCTCCTCTAAGTTTTTT	CASSPGTGGSSKFF
TRBV5-1	NA	NA	TRBJ1-4	TGCGCCAGCAGCCTAGCCCTCGATAATGAAAAACTGTTTTTT	CASSLALDNEKLFF
TRBV7-2	TRBD1	few	TRBJ2-5	TGTGCCAGCAGCACAGACAGGGGGAGGGAGACCCAGTACTTC	CASSTDRGRETQYF
TRBV24-1	NA	NA	TRBJ2-1	TGTGCCACTATAGGTCCGAACAATGAGCAGTTCTTC	CATIGPNNEQFF
TRBV12-3/TRBV12-4	NA	few	TRBJ2-5	TGTGCCAGCGGGCACCACAGGGCTGGGACCCAGTACTTC	CASGHHRAGTQYF
TRBV11-2	TRBD2	few	TRBJ2-5	TGTGCCAGCAGCCCGGGGGTAAGCGGGGTGAACCAAGAGACCCAGTACTTC	CASSPGVSGVNQETQYF
TRBV18	TRBD2	NA	TRBJ2-1	TGTGCCAGCTCACCGCAGGGACTAGCGGGAGATGAGCAGTTCTTC	CASSPQGLAGDEQFF
TRBV25-1	NA	few	TRBJ2-1	TGTGCCAGCAGTGAAGGCGGGGCTTACAATGAGCAGTTCTTC	CASSEGGAYNEQFF
TRBV7-9	TRBD2	NA	TRBJ2-1	TGTGCCAGCAGCGAGGGACTAGCGGGAGGAAATGAGCAGTTCTTC	CASSEGLAGGNEQFF
TRBV5-1	TRBD2	NA	TRBJ2-3	TGCGCCAGCAGCTTGGCGTCTAGCGGAGATACGCAGTATTTT	CASSLASSGDTQYF
TRBV7-6	NA	NA	TRBJ1-4	TGTGCCAGCAGCTTAGTTCCTAATGAAAAACTGTTTTTT	CASSLVPNEKLFF
TRBV6-1	NA	few	TRBJ2-5	TGTGCCAGCAGGGGAACTAGGTGGGACCACCAAGAGACCCAGTACTTC	CASRGTRWDHQETQYF
TRBV29-1	NA	NA	TRBJ2-1	TGCAGCGCCACTCCACTAGCCTACTACAATGAGCAGTTCTTC	CSATPLAYYNEQFF
TRBV3-1	NA	many	TRBJ1-2	TGTGCCAGCAGCCAGGGCTATGGCTACACCTTC	CASSQGYGYTF
TRBV6-5	NA	once	TRBJ1-2	TGTGCCAGCAGTCCCCTTCAGGGCTACAACTATGGCTACACCTTC	CASSPLQGYNYGYTF
TRBV4-1	NA	NA	TRBJ2-1	TGCGCCAGCAGCCAAGATAAGGCAGGAGGCAATGAGCAGTTCTTC	CASSQDKAGGNEQFF
TRBV20-1	NA	NA	TRBJ2-3	TGCAGCGCGCAGCTGACGGGAGTATCTAGCACAGATACGCAGTATTTT	CSAQLTGVSSTDTQYF
TRBV29-1	NA	NA	TRBJ2-3	TGCAGCGTTCACAGGCTTACTAGCACAGATACGCAGTATTTT	CSVHRLTSTDTQYF
TRBV7-9	NA	few	TRBJ2-7	TGTGCCAGCAGCTTAGGCGGGATGGGCTACGAGCAGTACTTC	CASSLGGMGYEQYF
TRBV13	TRBD2	few	TRBJ2-1	TGTGCCAGCAGCTTAGCGGGAGGGCCGGATGAGCAGTTCTTC	CASSLAGGPDEQFF
TRBV6-5	NA	NA	TRBJ1-5	TGTGCCAGCAGACCCCGGGCGGGTCAGCCCCAGCATTTT	CASRPRAGQPQHF
TRBV12-3/TRBV12-4	NA	once	TRBJ1-2	TGTGCCAGCAGTTTTGGTACAGGGAATGGCTACACCTTC	CASSFGTGNGYTF
TRBV5-5	NA	many	TRBJ2-7	TGTGCCAGCAGCTTTACAGGGATCGACGAGCAGTACTTC	CASSFTGIDEQYF
TRBV6-6	NA	NA	TRBJ1-1	TGTGCCAGCAGTTACCTTGGCAGGGGAAATGAAGCTTTCTTT	CASSYLGRGNEAFF
TRBV6-6	NA	NA	TRBJ2-5	TGTGCCAGCAGTTACACATCCGGACAGGGAGGGGAGACCCAGTACTTC	CASSYTSGQGGETQYF
TRBV29-1	NA	NA	TRBJ2-4	TGCAGCGCTGGGGCGGTCGGCATTCAGTACTTC	CSAGAVGIQYF
TRBV4-2	TRBD1	NA	TRBJ2-5	TGTGCCAGCAGCCCGACGGTAACGACAGGGGGGAAGGAGACCCAGTACTTC	CASSPTVTTGGKETQYF
TRBV6-5	NA	NA	TRBJ1-2	TGTGCCAGCAGCGCCCAGGTCCGGCCGCACTATGGCTACACCTTC	CASSAQVRPHYGYTF
TRBV4-3	TRBD1	NA	TRBJ2-5	TGCGCCAGCAGCCAGGGACAGGGTGTAAAAGAGACCCAGTACTTC	CASSQGQGVKETQYF
TRBV29-1	NA	NA	TRBJ1-2	TGCAGCGTTGAAGAACCCCGGGACACCTATGGCTACACCTTC	CSVEEPRDTYGYTF
TRBV28	NA	few	TRBJ1-2	TGTGCCGTTCAGCTTCTCTCTAACTATGGCTACACCTTC	CAVQLLSNYGYTF
TRBV12-3/TRBV12-4	TRBD1	NA	TRBJ1-4	TGTGCCAGCAGCCAGGGGGCAACTAATGAAAAACTGTTTTTT	CASSQGATNEKLFF
TRBV10-3	NA	NA	TRBJ1-1	TGTGCCATCAGGGAGGCGTTTACGGCTTTCTTT	CAIREAFTAFF
TRBV29-1	NA	NA	TRBJ2-3	TGCAGCGCCGAGGGGCAGGGGACGACAGATACGCAGTATTTT	CSAEGQGTTDTQYF
TRBV6-2/TRBV6-3	TRBD2	few	TRBJ2-7	TGTGCCAGCAGCCCGATTTTAGCGGGCTCCTACGAGCAGTACTTC	CASSPILAGSYEQYF
TRBV10-2	TRBD2	NA	TRBJ2-5	TGCGCCAGCAGAGGTAGCGGGGGGGCCTGGGAGACCCAGTACTTC	CASRGSGGAWETQYF
TRBV29-1	TRBD1	many	TRBJ2-1	TGCAGCGCCCGGACAGGGGGCAATGAGCAGTTCTTC	CSARTGGNEQFF